The 13 T cell receptor beta chains presented below share a single source sample, sequenced in a study of PD-1 blockade in classical Hodgkin lymphoma. All patients experienced relapse after autologous stem cell transplantation, and brentuximab vedotin exposure was variable. Produced via immunoSEQ multiplex PCR; TCRdb's table is partial and in-frame only. The repertoire holds about 90,000 clones, with roughly 89% as singletons. The sequencing used peripheral blood mononuclear cells (PBMCs), collected before the second cycle of nivolumab. The source is a human donor with classical Hodgkin lymphoma.

This chain joins TRBV28 and TRBJ1-1; D gene unclear. Between the trimmed V and J ends, which lost 6 bases and 5 bases, there was a span of 7 bases. The germline V gene encodes CDR1 MDHEN and CDR2 SYDVKM. The length of the CDR3 is 11 residues. For the CDR3, the DNA is TGTGCCAGCAGCCCGGGAACTGAAGCTTTCTTT. Protein: CASSPGTEAFF.

The V call is TRBV28, the J call TRBJ2-1, with 7 bases fitting TRBD2. The ends lost 4 bases at V and 10 bases at J; junction bases unmatched: 10. The CDR3 is made up of 14 amino acids. Germline V gives CDR1 MDHEN, CDR2 SYDVKM. The CDR3 reads CASSSPLAVNEQFF. The CDR3 coding sequence is TGTGCCAGCAGTTCTCCCCTAGCGGTCAACGAGCAGTTCTTC.

The chain joins TRBV29-1 to TRBJ2-5, with D perhaps TRBD2 (6 bases). The CDR3 covers 16 residues. Germline V gene sequence: CDR1 SQVTM, CDR2 ANQGSEA. V was clipped by 1 base and J by 7 bases, with 22 bases between them. CDR3 in amino acids: CSVEGVIAATLGTQYF. CDR3 DNA sequence: TGCAGCGTTGAAGGGGTGATAGCGGCGACGCTAGGGACCCAGTACTTC. Drawing the rest from reference TRBV29-1 and TRBJ2-5, the complete variable domain is SAVISQKPSRDICQRGTSLTIQCQVDSQVTMMFWYRQQPGQSLTLIATANQGSEATYESGFVIDKFPISRPNLTFSTLTVSNMSPEDSSIYLCSVEGVIAATLGTQYFGPGTRLLVL.

V usage is TRBV9 and J usage is TRBJ2-5; 7 nucleotides agree with TRBD2. The CDR3 is 15 residues long. Per the germline V gene, CDR1 is SGDLS and CDR2 is YYNGEE. With 3 bases clipped from V and 2 bases from J, the junction kept 7 bases outside the gene matches. CDR3 in DNA: TGTGCCAGCAGCGCAGGGACTATAATACAAGAGACCCAGTACTTC. As protein: CASSAGTIIQETQYF.

In the case of this clone: A junction boundary mismatches the germline segment, possibly from a read error. This chain connects TRBV7-7 to TRBJ2-1; D unresolved. Germline CDR1 SSHAT, CDR2 FNYEAQ (reference sequence). This CDR3 has 13 amino acids. CDR3 region: CASSLAEYNEQFF. CDR3 sequence (DNA): TGTGCTAGCAGCTTAGCAGAGTACAATGAGCAGTTCTTC.

The V call is TRBV27, the J call TRBJ2-7; TRBD2 matches at 9 bases. The CDR3 contains 14 residues. Germline CDR1 MNHEY, CDR2 SMNVEV (reference sequence). The junction had 5 bases not matched to a gene; V was cut back by 4 bases and J by 4 bases. CDR3 protein: CASSWGTSRYEQYF. CDR3 DNA: TGTGCCAGCAGTTGGGGGACTAGCCGTTACGAGCAGTACTTC.

Written as DNA, the CDR3 is TGTGCCAGCAGCTTAGTAGGTCCCCGGGGGGACCCGGTGACCCAGTACTTC. It yields the protein CASSLVGPRGDPVTQYF. This rearrangement joins TRBV7-6 to TRBJ2-5, with 7 bases fitting TRBD2. This CDR3 has 17 residues. The J segment lost 7 bases and the V segment lost 1 base, leaving 15 bases of the junction unmatched. Germline-derived CDR1 and CDR2 are SGHVS and FNYEAQ.

The V call is TRBV5-4, the J call TRBJ1-2; a weak D match, TRBD1 (5 bases). V lost 4 bases and J 3 bases, leaving 13 bases between the germline ends. The CDR3 length is 14 residues. CDR1 is SGHNT, CDR2 YYREEE, per germline (reference sequence). Here the CDR3 reads CASSMRGPDYGYTF. The CDR3 region has the DNA TGTGCCAGCAGCATGCGGGGCCCGGACTATGGCTACACCTTC.

J is TRBJ2-7 and V is TRBV10-1; D is ambiguous. Between the trimmed V and J ends, which lost 0 bases and 4 bases, there was a span of 7 bases. This CDR3 is 13 amino acids long. The V gene's germline CDR1 is WNHNN and CDR2 SYGVQD (reference sequence). CDR3 loop: CASSESVGYEQYF. In DNA, the CDR3 is TGCGCCAGCAGTGAGTCGGTAGGGTACGAGCAGTACTTC.

The rearrangement joins TRBV18 to TRBJ1-3, with D possibly matching TRBD1 (5 bases). The V end was cut by 5 bases, the J end by 0 bases, with 17 bases between. The length of the CDR3 is 17 residues. CDR1 is KGHSH, CDR2 LQKENI, per germline. Here the CDR3 DNA reads TGTGCCAGCTCATTTGTCGGGACGGAAACCTCTGGAAACACCATATATTTT. The encoded protein is CASSFVGTETSGNTIYF. Supplemented by reference TRBV18 and TRBJ1-3, the full variable domain reads NAGVMQNPRHLVRRRGQEARLRCSPMKGHSHVYWYRQLPEEGLKFMVYLQKENIIDESGMPKERFSAEFPKEGPSILRIQQVVRGDSAAYFCASSFVGTETSGNTIYFGEGSWLTVV.

This chain joins TRBV6-1 and TRBJ2-5; 8 positions agree with TRBD2. The CDR3 runs to 15 residues. Per germline, CDR1 MNHNS and CDR2 SASEGT. V lost 5 bases, J lost 5 bases, and 10 bases stayed unmatched. The CDR3 DNA follows: TGTGCCAGCAGTCTTCAGGTAGCGGGATTGGAGACCCAGTACTTC. It specifies CASSLQVAGLETQYF.

The chain combines TRBV7-9 with TRBJ2-7; tentatively, D is TRBD1 or TRBD2 (5 bases each). Germline V gives CDR1 SEHNR, CDR2 FQNEAQ (reference sequence). The V end was cut by 4 bases, the J end by 3 bases, with 19 bases between. The length of the CDR3 is 16 residues. CDR3 DNA sequence: TGTGCCAGCAGCTCCGGGACCATTGGGGAACTCTACGAGCAGTACTTC. Its translation is CASSSGTIGELYEQYF.

The chain carries TRBV28 and TRBJ2-5, with 7 bases that match TRBD2. Per the germline V gene, CDR1 is MDHEN and CDR2 is SYDVKM. V lost 3 bases, J lost 3 bases, and 1 base stayed unmatched. The CDR3 length is 13 residues. CDR3 DNA sequence: TGTGCCAGCAGTTTGGGGGGGAAAGAGACCCAGTACTTC. This gives the protein CASSLGGKETQYF. Together with reference TRBV28 and TRBJ2-5, the CDR3 gives the full variable domain: DVKVTQSSRYLVKRTGEKVFLECVQDMDHENMFWYRQDPGLGLRLIYFSYDVKMKEKGDIPEGYSVSREKKERFSLILESASTNQTSMYLCASSLGGKETQYFGPGTRLLVL.